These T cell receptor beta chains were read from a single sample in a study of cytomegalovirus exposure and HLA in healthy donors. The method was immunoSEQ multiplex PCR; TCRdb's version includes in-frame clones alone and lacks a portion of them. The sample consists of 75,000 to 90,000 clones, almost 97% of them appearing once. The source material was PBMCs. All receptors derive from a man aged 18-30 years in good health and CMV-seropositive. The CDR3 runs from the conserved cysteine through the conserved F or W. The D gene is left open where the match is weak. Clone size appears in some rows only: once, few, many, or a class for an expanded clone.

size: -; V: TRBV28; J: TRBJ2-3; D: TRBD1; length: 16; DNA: TGTGCCAGCAGTTCCTACTCGGGGACAGGACTCTATACGCAGTATTTT; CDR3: CASSSYSGTGLYTQYF
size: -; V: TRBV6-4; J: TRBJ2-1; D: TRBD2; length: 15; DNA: TGTGCCAGCAGTGACCGTGTGGCGGGAGGGGGTGAGCAGTTCTTC; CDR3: CASSDRVAGGGEQFF
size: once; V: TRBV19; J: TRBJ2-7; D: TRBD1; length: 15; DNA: TGTGCCAGTAGAAGAGGGTGGACAGGGGCCTACGAGCAGTACTTC; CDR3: CASRRGWTGAYEQYF
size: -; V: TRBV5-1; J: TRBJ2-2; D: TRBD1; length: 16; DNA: TGCGCCAGCAGCTGGGGGACAGGGGGTAACACCGGGGAGCTGTTTTTT; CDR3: CASSWGTGGNTGELFF
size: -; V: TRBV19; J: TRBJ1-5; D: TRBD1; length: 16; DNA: TGTGCCAGTAGTAACCCACAGGGGCCTAGCAATCAGCCCCAGCATTTT; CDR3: CASSNPQGPSNQPQHF
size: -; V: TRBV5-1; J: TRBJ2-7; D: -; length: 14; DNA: TGCGCCAGCAGATTTGATGGCGCGACGGGCGAGCAGTACTTC; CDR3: CASRFDGATGEQYF
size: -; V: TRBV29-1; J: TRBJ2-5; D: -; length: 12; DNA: TGCAGCGTAGCGAGTAGTGGAGAGACCCAGTACTTC; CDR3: CSVASSGETQYF
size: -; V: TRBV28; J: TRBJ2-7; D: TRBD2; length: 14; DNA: TGTGCCAGCAGTACCAGCGGGGCCTCCTACGAGCAGTACTTC; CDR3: CASSTSGASYEQYF
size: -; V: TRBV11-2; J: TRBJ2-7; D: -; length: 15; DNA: TGTGCCAGCAGCTTCAGGGGAACGCTTCCCTACGAGCAGTACTTC; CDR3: CASSFRGTLPYEQYF
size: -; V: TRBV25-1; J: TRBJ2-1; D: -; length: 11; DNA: TGTGCCAGCAGGGGGCTCAATGAGCAGTTCTTC; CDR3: CASRGLNEQFF
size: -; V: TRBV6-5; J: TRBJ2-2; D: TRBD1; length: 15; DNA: TGTGCCAGCAGTTTATTGACAGGGGGTCCCCGGGAGCTGTTTTTT; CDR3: CASSLLTGGPRELFF
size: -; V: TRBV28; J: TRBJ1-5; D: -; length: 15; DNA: TGTGCCAGCAGTAAACAGGCATATAGCAATCAGCCCCAGCATTTT; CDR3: CASSKQAYSNQPQHF
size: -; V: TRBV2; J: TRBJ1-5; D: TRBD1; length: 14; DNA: TGTGCCAGCAGTTTAGGGGGCCGCAATCAGCCCCAGCATTTT; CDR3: CASSLGGRNQPQHF
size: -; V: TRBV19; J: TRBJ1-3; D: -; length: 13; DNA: TGTGCCATCGGACACAACTCTGGAAACACCATATATTTT; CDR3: CAIGHNSGNTIYF
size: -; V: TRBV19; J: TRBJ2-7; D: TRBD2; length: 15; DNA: TGTGCCAGTAGTAAAACTAGCGGGTCGCCTTTTGAGCAGTACTTC; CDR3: CASSKTSGSPFEQYF
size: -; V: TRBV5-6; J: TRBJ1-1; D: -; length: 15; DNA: TGTGCCAGCAGCTTGCTCCCAGGCGGGAGCACTGAAGCTTTCTTT; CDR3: CASSLLPGGSTEAFF
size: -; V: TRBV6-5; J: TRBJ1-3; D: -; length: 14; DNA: TGTGCCAGTACCACCACAGACTCTGGAAACACCATATATTTT; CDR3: CASTTTDSGNTIYF
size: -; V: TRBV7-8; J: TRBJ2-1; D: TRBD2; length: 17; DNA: TGTGCCAGCAGCTTAGGAACCAGCGGGGACCTATACAATGAGCAGTTCTTC; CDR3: CASSLGTSGDLYNEQFF
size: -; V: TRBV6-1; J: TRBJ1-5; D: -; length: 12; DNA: TGTGCCAGCAGCGCCTCGGACAGGCCCCAGCATTTT; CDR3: CASSASDRPQHF
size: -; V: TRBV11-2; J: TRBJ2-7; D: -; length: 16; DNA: TGTGCCAGCACCAACACACGGGCGGCCCTCCGCGGGGAGCAGTACTTC; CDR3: CASTNTRAALRGEQYF
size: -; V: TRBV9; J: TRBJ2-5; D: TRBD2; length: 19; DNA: TGTGCCAGCAGCCGCACCCGACTAGCGGGAGGGCCGGGACAAGAGACCCAGTACTTC; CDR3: CASSRTRLAGGPGQETQYF
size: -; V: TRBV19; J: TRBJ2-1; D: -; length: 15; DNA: TGTGCCAGTAGTATTCTCCTAGCGCCAGGGAATGAGCAGTTCTTC; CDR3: CASSILLAPGNEQFF
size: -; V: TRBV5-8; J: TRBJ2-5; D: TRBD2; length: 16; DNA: TGTGCCAGCAGCTTTGGCGGGAGGGCCGGAGAAGAGACCCAGTACTTC; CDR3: CASSFGGRAGEETQYF
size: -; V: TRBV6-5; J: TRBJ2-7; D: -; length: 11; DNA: TGTGCCAGCAGGAAGGAGGGCGAGCAGTACTTC; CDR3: CASRKEGEQYF
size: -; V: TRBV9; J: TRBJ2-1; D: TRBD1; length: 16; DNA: TGTGCCAGCAGCGTAGAAAGCGGGACAGGGGGCCGAGAGCAGTTCTTC; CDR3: CASSVESGTGGREQFF
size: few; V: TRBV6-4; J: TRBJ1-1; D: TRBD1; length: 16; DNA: TGTGCCAGCAGTGACTCGGTCCAGGGGGCTGGGACTGAAGCTTTCTTT; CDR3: CASSDSVQGAGTEAFF
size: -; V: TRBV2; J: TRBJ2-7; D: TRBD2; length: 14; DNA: TGTGCCAGCAGCCGGACTAGCGGGGGGTACGAGCAGTACTTC; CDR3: CASSRTSGGYEQYF
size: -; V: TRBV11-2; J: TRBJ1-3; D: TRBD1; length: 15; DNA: TGTGCCAGCAGCTTGACAGGGACTGGTGGAAACACCATATATTTT; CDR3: CASSLTGTGGNTIYF
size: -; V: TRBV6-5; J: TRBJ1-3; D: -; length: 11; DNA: TGTGCCAGCACCCTTGGAAACACCATATATTTT; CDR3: CASTLGNTIYF
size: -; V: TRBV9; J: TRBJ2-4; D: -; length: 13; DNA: TGTGCCAGCAGCGTAGGACAGACAGACATTCAGTACTTC; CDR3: CASSVGQTDIQYF
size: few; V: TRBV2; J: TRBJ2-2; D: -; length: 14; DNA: TGTGCCAGCAGTGACAGAACGAACACCGGGGAGCTGTTTTTT; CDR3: CASSDRTNTGELFF
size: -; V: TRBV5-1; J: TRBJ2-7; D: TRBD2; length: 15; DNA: TGCGCCAGCAGCTTAAGAACTAGCGGGTCTCGGGAGCAGTACTTC; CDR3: CASSLRTSGSREQYF
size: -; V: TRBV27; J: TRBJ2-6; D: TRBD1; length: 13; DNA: TGTGCCAGCACCTCACAGGGGGGACAAGGTCTGACTTTC; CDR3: CASTSQGGQGLTF
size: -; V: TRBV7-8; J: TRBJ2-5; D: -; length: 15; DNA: TGTGCCAGCAGCTCGCCCCAGGCTTTCCAAGAGACCCAGTACTTC; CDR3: CASSSPQAFQETQYF
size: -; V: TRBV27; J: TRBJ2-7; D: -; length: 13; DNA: TGTGCCAGCAGTTTAACTTTCTCCCACGAGCAGTACTTC; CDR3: CASSLTFSHEQYF
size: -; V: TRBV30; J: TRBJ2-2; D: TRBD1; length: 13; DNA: TGTGCCCGAAACAGGGGTTTCACCGGGGAGCTGTTTTTT; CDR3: CARNRGFTGELFF
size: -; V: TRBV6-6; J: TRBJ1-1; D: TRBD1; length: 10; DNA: TGTGCCAGTAAGGACAGGGAAGCTTTCTTT; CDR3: CASKDREAFF
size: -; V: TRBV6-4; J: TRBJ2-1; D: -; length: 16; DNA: TGTGCCAGCAGTGGAGGGGTAGCGGAGGGAAGCAATGAGCAGTTCTTC; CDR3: CASSGGVAEGSNEQFF
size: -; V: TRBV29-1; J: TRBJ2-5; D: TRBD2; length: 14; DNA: TGCAGCGTTGCCGGGGGGTGGCTACAAGAGACCCAGTACTTC; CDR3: CSVAGGWLQETQYF
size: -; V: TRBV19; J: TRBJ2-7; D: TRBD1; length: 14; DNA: TGTGCCAGTACTTCGCCGGGACAGACCTACGAGCAGTACTTC; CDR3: CASTSPGQTYEQYF
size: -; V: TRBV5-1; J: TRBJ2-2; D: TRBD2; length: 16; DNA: TGCGCCAGCAGACCACCGGGACTAGCGGGATCCGGGGAGCTGTTTTTT; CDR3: CASRPPGLAGSGELFF
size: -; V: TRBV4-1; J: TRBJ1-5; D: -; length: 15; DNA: TGCGCCAGCAGCCAAGTACGGGTAGTCAATCAGCCCCAGCATTTT; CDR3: CASSQVRVVNQPQHF
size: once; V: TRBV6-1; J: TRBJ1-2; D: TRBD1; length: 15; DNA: TGTGCCAGCAGTGAGGTTGGGACAGGGGGGTATGGCTACACCTTC; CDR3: CASSEVGTGGYGYTF
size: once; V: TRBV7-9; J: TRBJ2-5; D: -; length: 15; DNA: TGTGCCAGCAGCCCCCCAACGGGAGTCCAAGAGACCCAGTACTTC; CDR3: CASSPPTGVQETQYF
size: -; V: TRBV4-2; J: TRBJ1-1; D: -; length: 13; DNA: TGTGCCAGCAGCCACTACTTCAACACTGAAGCTTTCTTT; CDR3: CASSHYFNTEAFF
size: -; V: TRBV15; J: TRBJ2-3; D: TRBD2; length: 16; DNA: TGTGCCACCAGCGTCAGGACTAGCGGTTTCACAGATACGCAGTATTTT; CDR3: CATSVRTSGFTDTQYF
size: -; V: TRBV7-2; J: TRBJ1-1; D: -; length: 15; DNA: TGTGCCAGCAGCTTAGGTGGTGGGGGGACCACTGAAGCTTTCTTT; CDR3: CASSLGGGGTTEAFF
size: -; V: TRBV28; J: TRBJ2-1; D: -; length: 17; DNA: TGTGCCAGCAGTTTAGCAGCCCTAGCGTGGGAATTCGGTGAGCAGTTCTTC; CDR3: CASSLAALAWEFGEQFF
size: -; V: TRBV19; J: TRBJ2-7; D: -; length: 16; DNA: TGTGCCAGTAGTCCGACTACCGGGACATTTACCTACGAGCAGTACTTC; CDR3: CASSPTTGTFTYEQYF
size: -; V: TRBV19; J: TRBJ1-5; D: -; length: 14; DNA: TGTGCCACCCTCGAACAGGGCTATGATCAGCCCCAGCATTTT; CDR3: CATLEQGYDQPQHF
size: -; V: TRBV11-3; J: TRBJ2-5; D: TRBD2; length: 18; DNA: TGTGCCAGCAGCGCTGGGACTAGCGGGAGGCCCTCCCAAGAGACCCAGTACTTC; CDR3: CASSAGTSGRPSQETQYF
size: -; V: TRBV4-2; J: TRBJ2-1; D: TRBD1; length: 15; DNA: TGTGCCAGCAGCCCGAGGACAGGCGGAGACAATGAGCAGTTCTTC; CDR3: CASSPRTGGDNEQFF
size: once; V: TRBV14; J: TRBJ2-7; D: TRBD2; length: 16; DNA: TGTGCCAGCAGCCAAGGCGCGGCTAGCGGAAAATACGAGCAGTACTTC; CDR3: CASSQGAASGKYEQYF
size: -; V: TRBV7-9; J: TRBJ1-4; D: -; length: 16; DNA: TGTGCCAGCAGCTTCCAGCCTTTCGGGGTCAGTGAAAAACTGTTTTTT; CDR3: CASSFQPFGVSEKLFF
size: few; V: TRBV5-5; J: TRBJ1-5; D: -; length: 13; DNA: TGTGCCAGCTCCGAGTATAGCAATCAGCCCCAGCATTTT; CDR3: CASSEYSNQPQHF
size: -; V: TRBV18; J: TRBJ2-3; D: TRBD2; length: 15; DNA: TGTGCCAGCTCGAGGAGGAGCGGGAGAGCAGATACGCAGTATTTT; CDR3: CASSRRSGRADTQYF
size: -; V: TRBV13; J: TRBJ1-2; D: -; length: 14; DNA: TGTGCCAGCAGCGGTCGGGACGGGGGCTATGGCTACACCTTC; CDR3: CASSGRDGGYGYTF
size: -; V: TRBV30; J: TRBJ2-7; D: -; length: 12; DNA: TGTGCCTGGAGAAATCAGGGCCCCGAGCAGTACTTC; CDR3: CAWRNQGPEQYF
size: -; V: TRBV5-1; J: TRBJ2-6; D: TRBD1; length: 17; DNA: TGCGCCAGCAGCTTGCTGGGGACAGGGGCTGGGGCCAACGTCCTGACTTTC; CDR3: CASSLLGTGAGANVLTF
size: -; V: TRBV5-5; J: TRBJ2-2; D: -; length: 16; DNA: TGTGCCAGCAGCTTGAACTGGGCATCGAACACCGGGGAGCTGTTTTTT; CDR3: CASSLNWASNTGELFF